This TCR beta chain was observed in a study of read filtering for tumor transcriptome and immune sequencing. Study background: DNase treatment preceded whole-transcriptome library preparation. Study outcomes and limitations: Approximately 79% of IR-seq clonotypes had a single read, yet these held approximately 4% of reads. The CD138-negative fraction was mixed bone marrow immune cells, not pure T cells.

From approximately 400 ng of RNA, a library with molecular barcoded alpha/delta and beta/gamma adaptors was made. One entry per CDR3 protein, called by TCRdb with MiXCR from the reads. The sample records tens of thousands of distinct CDR3 sequences, around 21% being singletons. About this clonotype itself: Its antigen is as yet unknown. A much larger clone lies a single base off, so this may be a read error.

The CDR3 is 17 amino acids. Per germline, CDR1 ENHRY and CDR2 SYGVKD. V was clipped by 8 bases and J by 4 bases, with 26 bases between them. The sequence was obtained from a donor at least 40 years old with multiple myeloma. Sequencing input: a population of CD138-negative cells sorted from bone marrow. V usage is TRBV10-3 and J usage is TRBJ1-1, with a possible D match to TRBD1 (6 bases). The DNA for the CDR3 is TGTGCCATCTGTGGGCCCGGGACAACTAGACGGGTCACTGAAGCTTTCTTT. Encoded protein: CAICGPGTTRRVTEAFF.